This T cell receptor (beta chain) was captured by sequencing in a study of low-dose radiotherapy and immunotherapy resistance in tumors. Time point described: after trial treatment. Treatment specified: LDRT plus nivolumab, ipilimumab, low-dose cyclophosphamide and aspirin (RACIN trial). The CDR3 runs to 15 residues. V was pared by 5 bases and J by 10 bases, with 21 bases between. The germline V gene has CDR1 MNHGY and CDR2 SAAAGT. Primers targeting TRAV and TRBV primed first-strand cDNA, covering alpha and beta chains. The PCR that amplified TCRs ran for around 22 cycles, relying on a constant-region primer and a V-primer adapter. TCRdb re-called the reads with MiXCR, one entry per CDR3 protein. The sample lists more than 50,000 distinct CDR3 sequences; 20% to 25% were seen once. For this clonotype: A far larger clone is one base from this, pointing to a likely read error. It is likely a read error, because the conserved phenylalanine at the end of the CDR3 is missing.

The chain links TRBV6-8 to TRBJ2-1; D is perhaps TRBD1 or TRBD2 (6 bases each). Sequenced here: PBMCs, sampled after low-dose radiotherapy plus immunotherapy. This clonotype was sampled from a male donor with prostate cancer. CDR3 DNA: TGTGCCAGCAGTGGCCTTAGGGGGGTCTGGGGGGAGCAGTTCTTG. This encodes CASSGLRGVWGEQFL.